The clone carrying this TCR beta chain was detected once. Per the original data handling: Nucleated cell number was recorded as an estimate derived from reference gene primer amplification. Produced via immunoSEQ multiplex PCR; TCRdb's table is partial and in-frame only. The V and J calls and clone size are taken from that table; D and trimming were inferred from the DNA. The top ten clones hold 7% to 10% of a sample with some 150,000 clones, more than 70% of them seen once. CDR3 length: 15 amino acids. The germline V gene encodes CDR1 MGHDK and CDR2 SYGVNS. After removal of 3 bases from V and 6 bases from J, the junction contained 2 bases not matched to a gene. This sample is drawn from a study of blood T cell repertoires in COVID-19. Turning to the study itself: Sites across the United States, Italy and Spain contributed samples from acute and convalescent COVID-19. Sources were T cells, B-cell-depleted T cells, or PBMCs; the material itself was cDNA or gDNA.

The chain has TRBV25-1 and TRBJ1-6; 10 nucleotides line up with TRBD1. This clonotype was sampled from a woman in her fifties or sixties with acute or convalescent COVID-19. Sequenced material: peripheral blood. CDR3 sequence: CASSDRTGGNSPLHF. CDR3 DNA sequence: TGTGCCAGCAGTGACCGGACAGGGGGTAATTCACCCCTCCACTTT.